One sample yielded the 17 T cell receptor beta chains listed below, sequenced in a study of blood T cell repertoires in COVID-19. Generated by immunoSEQ multiplex PCR, the TCRdb table keeps only in-frame clones and is missing some. The sample lists roughly 170,000 clones; about 74% were seen once. Sequencing used peripheral blood. These receptors originate from a woman at least 80 years old with acute or convalescent COVID-19.

This sequence joins TRBV6-6 and TRBJ2-7; 8 nucleotides agree with TRBD1. The germline V gene encodes CDR1 MNHNY and CDR2 SVGAGI (reference sequence). Trimming took 6 bases from V and 3 from J; bases not matched to a gene: 25. This CDR3 spans 20 amino acids. CDR3 in DNA: TGTGCCAGCAGCCCAGAAAGGATTTGGCCCGCGGACAGGGAGGACTACGAGCAGTACTTC. It yields the protein CASSPERIWPADREDYEQYF.

Details on this clone: This specimen includes other DNA sequences encoding the same CDR3. The chain uses TRBV30 and TRBJ1-5; D is unresolved. The CDR3 has 13 amino acids. The germline V gene has CDR1 GTSNPN and CDR2 SVGIG (reference sequence). Trimming pared 2 bases from V and 3 bases from J, leaving 8 bases between. CDR3 in DNA: TGTGCCTGGAGTCCAGACACCAATCAGCCCCAGCATTTT. Its translation is CAWSPDTNQPQHF.

The chain is built from TRBV12-3 or TRBV12-4 and TRBJ1-2; TRBD1 matches at 7 bases. The CDR3 consists of 13 residues. J lost 6 bases, V lost 1 base, and 2 bases had no gene match. The CDR3: CASSLEGANGYTF. CDR3 coding DNA: TGTGCCAGCAGTTTAGAGGGGGCGAATGGCTACACCTTC.

This clone has only a few counts. CDR3 nucleotides: TGTGCCACCAGTGCCCAGGGGGAGAGCTCTGGGGCCAACGTCCTGACTTTC. Amino acids: CATSAQGESSGANVLTF. V and J are TRBV24-1 and TRBJ2-6; 7 bases are shared with TRBD1. The ends lost 5 bases at V and 0 bases at J; junction bases unmatched: 6. This CDR3 contains 17 residues. From germline, CDR1 is KGHDR and CDR2 SFDVKD.

As regards this clone: Other nucleotide sequences in the sample specify the same CDR3. This rearrangement joins TRBV19 to TRBJ1-5; TRBD1 matches 8 bases. The CDR3 extends over 14 amino acids. V lost 3 bases and J lost 7; bases outside the gene matches: 5. Germline V gene sequence: CDR1 LNHDA, CDR2 SQIVND (reference sequence). The CDR3 region is CASSITGGGQPQHF. CDR3 nucleotides: TGTGCCAGTAGTATTACAGGGGGAGGCCAGCCCCAGCATTTT.

The gene calls are TRBV27 and TRBJ2-2; the D gene is possibly TRBD1 (6 bases). The germline CDR1 and CDR2 sequences are MNHEY and SMNVEV (reference sequence). The ends were cut back, 5 bases at V and 1 base at J, with 11 bases in the middle. This CDR3 has 15 residues. CDR3 in DNA: TGTGCCAGCAGTCCCGGACAGAGGAACACCGGGGAGCTGTTTTTT. This translates into CASSPGQRNTGELFF.

The chain has TRBV19 and TRBJ2-7, with 9 bases aligning to TRBD1. Germline trimming cut 5 bases from V and 6 bases from J; bases unmatched to any gene: 8. Germline lookup yields CDR1 LNHDA and CDR2 SQIVND (reference sequence). The CDR3 loop spans 14 amino acids. The CDR3: CASSVQGAQSEQYF. CDR3 nucleotides: TGTGCCAGTAGTGTACAGGGGGCGCAGTCCGAGCAGTACTTC.

CDR3 bases: TGTGCCAGCAGTGTTCAGGGCAGCAATCAGCCCCAGCATTTT. It is translated as CASSVQGSNQPQHF. The chain has TRBV2 and TRBJ1-5; TRBD1 is a possible D gene (5 bases). V gave up 4 bases and J gave up 1 base, with 8 bases separating them. Germline CDR1 reads SNHLY; CDR2 reads FYNNEI. The CDR3 covers 14 residues.

The CDR3 bases are TGTGCCAGCAGTTTATACAGCTCCTACAATGAGCAGTTCTTC. Translated: CASSLYSSYNEQFF. The chain recombines TRBV27 with TRBJ2-1; unclear D gene. The CDR3 runs 14 residues. The V gene lost 1 base and the J gene lost 0 bases, with 4 bases spanning the gap. Germline V CDR1 and CDR2: MNHEY, SMNVEV (reference sequence).

The chain employs TRBV4-3 and TRBJ2-2; 10 positions agree with TRBD2. Germline values: CDR1 LGHNA, CDR2 YSLEER. The CDR3 has 18 residues. Trimming at V came to 2 bases and at J to 0 bases, leaving 6 bases not matched to a gene. The CDR3 DNA is TGCGCCAGCAGCCAATCCATTACTAGCGGGACGAACACCGGGGAGCTGTTTTTT. Protein product: CASSQSITSGTNTGELFF.

This chain joins TRBV19 and TRBJ2-3; possible D gene TRBD2, 5 bases. V was cut by 6 bases and J by 6 bases, with 10 bases left in between. This CDR3 contains 12 residues. Germline CDR1 reads LNHDA; CDR2 reads SQIVND (reference sequence). The CDR3 protein is CASRTTGDTQYF. As DNA, the CDR3 is TGTGCCAGTAGGACAACGGGGGATACGCAGTATTTT. Filled out from reference TRBV19 and TRBJ2-3, the complete variable domain reads DGGITQSPKYLFRKEGQNVTLSCEQNLNHDAMYWYRQDPGQGLRLIYYSQIVNDFQKGDIAEGYSVSREKKESFPLTVTSAQKNPTAFYLCASRTTGDTQYFGPGTRLTVL.

In this sample, this clone turned up a few times. The genes are TRBV10-3 and TRBJ1-4; D gene ambiguous. Germline CDR1 and CDR2: ENHRY and SYGVKD. Trimming took off 5 bases at V and 1 base at J, with 5 bases between the two ends. The CDR3 is made up of 13 amino acids. The CDR3 loop reads CAISSGTNEKLFF. The CDR3 region has the DNA TGTGCCATCAGTTCCGGAACTAATGAAAAACTGTTTTTT.

This clone occurred a few times. The CDR3 loop reads CASSQTDSSNQPQHF. DNA of the CDR3: TGTGCCAGCAGCCAGACAGATTCAAGCAATCAGCCCCAGCATTTT. The V gene is TRBV3-1 (or the pseudogene TRBV3-2), the J gene TRBJ1-5; D may be TRBD1 (5 bases). CDR1 LGHDT and CDR2 YNNKEL come from the germline V gene (reference sequence). The CDR3 is made up of 15 amino acids. V was cut by 3 bases and J by 1 base, with 10 bases left in between.

This clone was seen a few times. V and J are TRBV4-2 and TRBJ2-2; TRBD1 aligns across 9 bases. Trimming removed 4 bases from V and 5 bases from J; junction bases left unmatched: 8. The CDR3 totals 16 residues. CDR1 is LGHNA and CDR2 is YNFKEQ in the germline V gene. The CDR3 DNA sequence: TGTGCCAGCAGCCCGCCCGGGACAGGGAATACCGGGGAGCTGTTTTTT. Translated: CASSPPGTGNTGELFF.

The rearrangement uses TRBV4-3 and TRBJ1-4; 7 bases match TRBD1. From germline, CDR1 is LGHNA and CDR2 YSLEER. The CDR3 is 16 amino acids. The J segment lost 3 bases and the V segment lost 3 bases, leaving 7 bases of the junction unmatched. In DNA, the CDR3 is TGCGCCAGCAGCCACGACCAGACAGGGCCTAATGAAAAACTGTTTTTT. Its translation is CASSHDQTGPNEKLFF.

The chain couples TRBV6-5 to TRBJ2-1; D call uncertain. The CDR3 is 13 amino acids. The germline V and J ends were trimmed by 7 bases and 0 bases, with 7 bases remaining between them. CDR1 is MNHEY and CDR2 is SVGAGI in the germline V gene. The CDR3 loop is CASISSSYNEQFF. The CDR3 bases are TGTGCCAGCATTAGTAGCTCCTACAATGAGCAGTTCTTC.

This chain joins TRBV7-3 and TRBJ2-1; D gene uncertain. CDR1 is SGHTA and CDR2 is FQGTGA in the germline V gene. The ends were cut back, 4 bases at V and 8 bases at J, with 9 bases in the middle. This CDR3 comprises 12 residues. Written as DNA, the CDR3 is TGTGCCAGCAGCTCCGTGGGCGATGAGCAGTTCTTC. It yields the protein CASSSVGDEQFF.